The following is a T cell receptor (beta chain) sequence with its context. Measured with immunoSEQ multiplex PCR; TCRdb has only the in-frame clones, and not every one. The profile shows some 2,400,000 clones, approximately 94% of them singletons. Both subsets, CD45RA+ naive and CD45RA-negative memory, were split from the CD4+ cells. The data were taken from a study of shared clonotypes between healthy human individuals. The germline V and J ends were trimmed by 0 bases and 12 bases, with 15 bases remaining between them. The CDR3 loop spans 14 amino acids. The germline CDR1 and CDR2 sequences are MNHEY and SVGAGI.

The specimen was naive CD4+ T cells sorted from blood. Indicated subset: CD45RA+ positively selected. The rearrangement joins TRBV6-5 to TRBJ2-1; D tentatively reads TRBD1 or TRBD2 (6 bases each). This receptor was obtained from a man younger than 30 in good health. CDR3 bases: TGTGCCAGCAGTTACTCTTACAGGGAGGCCGCGCAGTTCTTC. It is translated as CASSYSYREAAQFF.